This record looks at one T cell receptor beta chain sequence and its context. The sample is drawn from a study of PD-L1 blockade in urothelial cancer. This table comes from immunoSEQ multiplex PCR, and its TCRdb copy is limited to in-frame clones, with some not included. Here the sample spans approximately 110,000 clones, roughly 88% being singletons. Germline trimming cut 6 bases from V and 2 bases from J; bases unmatched to any gene: 3. This CDR3 is 13 amino acids long. Germline V gene data show CDR1 as MNHNS and CDR2 as SASEGT. This specimen was PBMCs, taken around atezolizumab (anti-PD-L1) treatment. This clonotype was obtained from a man aged 50-59 years with urothelial cancer. This chain uses TRBV6-1 with TRBJ1-2; 7 bases map to TRBD1. The CDR3 sequence: CASSLDRNYGYTF. CDR3 nucleotide sequence: TGTGCCAGCAGCCTGGACAGGAACTATGGCTACACCTTC.